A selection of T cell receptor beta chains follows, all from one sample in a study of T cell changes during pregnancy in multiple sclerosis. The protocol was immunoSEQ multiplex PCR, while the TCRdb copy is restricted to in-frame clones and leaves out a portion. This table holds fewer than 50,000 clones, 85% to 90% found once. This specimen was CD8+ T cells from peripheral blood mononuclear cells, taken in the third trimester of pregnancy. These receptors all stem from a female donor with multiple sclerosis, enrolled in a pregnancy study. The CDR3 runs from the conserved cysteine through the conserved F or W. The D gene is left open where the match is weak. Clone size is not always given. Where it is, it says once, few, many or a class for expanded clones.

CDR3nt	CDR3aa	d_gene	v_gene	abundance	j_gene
TGTGCCAGCAACCAGGGTTCCTACGAGCAGTACTTC	CASNQGSYEQYF	.	TRBV2	.	TRBJ2-7
TGTGCCAGCAGCCTCGGCGGAACTAGCAATCAGCCCCAGCATTTT	CASSLGGTSNQPQHF	.	TRBV9	.	TRBJ1-5
TGCGCCAGCAGCCTTGAAATTGGGGGCGTGTGGGGGAATGAAAAACTGTTTTTT	CASSLEIGGVWGNEKLFF	.	TRBV4-3	.	TRBJ1-4
TGTGCCAGCAGTTTCGAGGGCCCAGATACGCAGTATTTT	CASSFEGPDTQYF	.	TRBV27	many	TRBJ2-3
TGTGCCAGCAGCCAAAAAGCGGGCGAGGGCACTGAAGCTTTCTTT	CASSQKAGEGTEAFF	.	TRBV4-2	.	TRBJ1-1
TGTGCCTCCATCGCCCCAGGCAGCTCTGGAAACACCATATATTTT	CASIAPGSSGNTIYF	.	TRBV19	.	TRBJ1-3
TGTGCCAGCAGCCCTTCCGGAAGGGGCAACTATGGCTACACCTTC	CASSPSGRGNYGYTF	.	TRBV14	.	TRBJ1-2
TGTGCCAGCAGTGTTTCCGTCGAACAGGGGGCGCGACGCAATCAGCCCCAGCATTTT	CASSVSVEQGARRNQPQHF	TRBD1	TRBV2	.	TRBJ1-5
TGTGCCAGCAGTTCGCATACAGGAGCTTCCTACAATGAGCAGTTCTTC	CASSSHTGASYNEQFF	.	TRBV27	.	TRBJ2-1
TGTGCCAGCAGCCCGCCCGCGGGGCTCTCCTACAATGAGCAGTTCTTC	CASSPPAGLSYNEQFF	.	TRBV9	.	TRBJ2-1
TGTGCCAGCAGCTTAGGGGGGGGCCTACGGAACACTGAAGCTTTCTTT	CASSLGGGLRNTEAFF	.	TRBV7-3	.	TRBJ1-1
TGTGCCAGCAGTTCGTACTACGAGCAGTACTTC	CASSSYYEQYF	.	TRBV28	few	TRBJ2-7
TGTGCCAGCAGCGTCGGGACAGGGTGGTACGAGCAGTACTTC	CASSVGTGWYEQYF	TRBD1	TRBV9	.	TRBJ2-7
TGTGCCAGCAGTGAACGGTCAGGGAATCAGCCCCAGCATTTT	CASSERSGNQPQHF	.	TRBV2	.	TRBJ1-5
TGTGCCAGCAGTGACTCGCCGGGGAATGAGCAGTTCTTC	CASSDSPGNEQFF	.	TRBV6-4	few	TRBJ2-1
TGTGCCAGCAGTCCGGCCGGACAGGGGGGGACCTACGAGCAGTACTTC	CASSPAGQGGTYEQYF	TRBD1	TRBV5-6	.	TRBJ2-7
TGTGCCAGCAGTTACGGGGCAGGGGTCTACACTGAAGCTTTCTTT	CASSYGAGVYTEAFF	.	TRBV6-5	.	TRBJ1-1
TGTGCCAGCAGCGGACAGCCGCCAAATGGCTACACCTTC	CASSGQPPNGYTF	.	TRBV9	.	TRBJ1-2
TGTGCCAGCAGCGTAGGGTCGTGGAGGCAGGGGCCCGACAATGAGCAGTTCTTC	CASSVGSWRQGPDNEQFF	.	TRBV9	.	TRBJ2-1
TGTGCCAGCAGTTTACATGGACAGCTCCCTACAGATACGCAGTATTTT	CASSLHGQLPTDTQYF	.	TRBV6-5	.	TRBJ2-3
TGTGCCAGCAGTGAGGGGACAGGGGGCTACGAGCAGTACTTC	CASSEGTGGYEQYF	TRBD1	TRBV6-4	.	TRBJ2-7
TGTGCCAGCAGCTCGATATTGATCGGGGGGCCCTCCTACGAGCAGTACTTC	CASSSILIGGPSYEQYF	.	TRBV7-8	once	TRBJ2-7
TGTGCCTGGAGTTTATCCTACGAGCAGTACTTC	CAWSLSYEQYF	.	TRBV30	.	TRBJ2-7
TGTGCCATCAGTGAGTCGAAGGAGGGTCCCAATGAAAAACTGTTTTTT	CAISESKEGPNEKLFF	.	TRBV10-3	few	TRBJ1-4
TGTGCAAGTCGCGACAGGGGCACTGAAGCTTTCTTT	CASRDRGTEAFF	.	TRBV12-2	few	TRBJ1-1
TGCGCCAGCAGCCAAGACGGGGGCTCTGGAAACACCATATATTTT	CASSQDGGSGNTIYF	.	TRBV4-1	.	TRBJ1-3
TGTGCCAGCAGCCAAGAGGGAGATTCTGGCAATGAGCAGTTCTTC	CASSQEGDSGNEQFF	.	TRBV6-4	.	TRBJ2-1
TGCGCCAGCAGCCAAGATTGGGAGGAGTATGGCTACACCTTC	CASSQDWEEYGYTF	.	TRBV4-1	.	TRBJ1-2
TGTGCCAGCCGACGGACAGAATCGTGGGAGCTGTTTTTT	CASRRTESWELFF	.	TRBV5-6	.	TRBJ2-2
TGTGCCAGCAGCATCACAGGGGGAAACTATGGCTACACCTTC	CASSITGGNYGYTF	TRBD1	TRBV9	.	TRBJ1-2
TGCGCCAGCAGCTTTCGCGGCAGGGGATTTTACGAGCAGTACTTC	CASSFRGRGFYEQYF	.	TRBV5-1	.	TRBJ2-7
TGTGCCAGCAGCTGGGGACAGGCGAGCTCCTACGAGCAGTACTTC	CASSWGQASSYEQYF	TRBD1	TRBV7-2	.	TRBJ2-7
TGTGCCAGCAGTTTGCTGTGGGGGGGCCAGATGGGACCTAGCACAGATACGCAGTATTTT	CASSLLWGGQMGPSTDTQYF	.	TRBV27	.	TRBJ2-3
TGTGCCAGCAGTTGGGCAGGCTATAGCAATCAGCCCCAGCATTTT	CASSWAGYSNQPQHF	.	TRBV27	.	TRBJ1-5
TGCGCCAGCAGCCAAGACCCTGATGGAGTGCGCGGATATGGCTACACCTTC	CASSQDPDGVRGYGYTF	.	TRBV4-3	.	TRBJ1-2
TGTGCCAGCAGCTCCACAGGGGGCTTGGGTGGCTACACCTTC	CASSSTGGLGGYTF	TRBD1	TRBV9	.	TRBJ1-2
TGTGCCAGCAGCTCCAAAGACAGTAATTGGAATGAGCAGTTCTTC	CASSSKDSNWNEQFF	.	TRBV7-8	.	TRBJ2-1
TGTGCCAGCAGTTGGGGAGACCACAGCTCCTATAATTCACCCCTCCACTTT	CASSWGDHSSYNSPLHF	.	TRBV5-4	.	TRBJ1-6
TGCGCCAGCAGCCAAGATCTTGGCAGAATCTACGAGCAGTACTTC	CASSQDLGRIYEQYF	.	TRBV4-1	.	TRBJ2-7
TGCGCCAGCAGTGGTGCGGGGTGGGATACGCAGTATTTT	CASSGAGWDTQYF	.	TRBV10-1	.	TRBJ2-3
TGTGCCAGCAGTGAAGATGGGTCTGGGACTCACTCCTACGAGCAGTACTTC	CASSEDGSGTHSYEQYF	.	TRBV6-1	.	TRBJ2-7
TGTGCCAGCAGCTCACAGGGGGTTAGCACAGATACGCAGTATTTT	CASSSQGVSTDTQYF	TRBD1	TRBV5-8	.	TRBJ2-3
TGTGCCAGCAGCTTGGGAGCCAGGGAGACCCAGTACTTC	CASSLGARETQYF	.	TRBV5-6	.	TRBJ2-5
TGTGCCAGCAGCTCTCATACGAACGGGGCCCAGTACTTC	CASSSHTNGAQYF	.	TRBV9	.	TRBJ2-5
TGTGCCAGCAGCACCCGACAGGGGGCGAGAGGTCAGCCCCAGCATTTT	CASSTRQGARGQPQHF	.	TRBV21-1	.	TRBJ1-5
TGTGCCAGCAGCGGAGGACGGTTGAACACTGAAGCTTTCTTT	CASSGGRLNTEAFF	.	TRBV2	.	TRBJ1-1
TGTGCCATCCCAGGTGCTAACTATGGCTACACCTTC	CAIPGANYGYTF	.	TRBV11-2	once	TRBJ1-2
TGTGCCAGCAGCCCAATGGGGCAGTCCGGCTACACCTTC	CASSPMGQSGYTF	.	TRBV28	.	TRBJ1-2
TGTGCCAGCAGCACGCTAGCGGGGGTCTACGAGCAGTACTTC	CASSTLAGVYEQYF	TRBD2	TRBV13	.	TRBJ2-7
TGTGCCAGCAGCTCCCCGCAGTGGGAGCAGTACTTC	CASSSPQWEQYF	.	TRBV11-2	.	TRBJ2-7
TGTGCCAGCAGCCCACACATCCGGGACAGGGATTACGAGCAGTACTTC	CASSPHIRDRDYEQYF	TRBD1	TRBV7-8	.	TRBJ2-7
TGCAGCGTTGGGGGGGGAGAAGGAGAGCAGTACTTC	CSVGGGEGEQYF	TRBD2	TRBV29-1	.	TRBJ2-7
TGTGCCTGGACTATTCTTGATTACAATGAGCAGTTCTTC	CAWTILDYNEQFF	.	TRBV30	.	TRBJ2-1
TGTGCCAGCAGCCCCCCGCGGCTCGTTTACGAGCAGTACTTC	CASSPPRLVYEQYF	.	TRBV7-9	.	TRBJ2-7
TGTGCCAGCAGCTTATCCCTCAGGGACATCTATGGCTACACCTTC	CASSLSLRDIYGYTF	.	TRBV27	.	TRBJ1-2
TGTGCCAGCAGCTCCCAAGGGGTTAGCACAGATACGCAGTATTTT	CASSSQGVSTDTQYF	.	TRBV5-8	.	TRBJ2-3
TGCGCCAGCAGCCAAGAAGGGACTAGCGGGGTATACGAGCAGTACTTC	CASSQEGTSGVYEQYF	TRBD2	TRBV4-3	.	TRBJ2-7
TGTGCCAGCAGAGCCCCGGGGAGTCACACCGGGGAGCTGTTTTTT	CASRAPGSHTGELFF	.	TRBV6-1	once	TRBJ2-2
TGCGCCAGCAGCTTGGAGGTGGGACTTAACACTGAAGCTTTCTTT	CASSLEVGLNTEAFF	.	TRBV5-1	.	TRBJ1-1
TGTGCCAGCAGCTTGGGAGGGGGCACTGAAGCTTTCTTT	CASSLGGGTEAFF	.	TRBV5-6	.	TRBJ1-1